One sample yielded the 3 T cell receptor beta chains listed below, sequenced in a study of blood T cell repertoires in COVID-19. Only in-frame clones appear in the TCRdb table, and some are missing; sequencing was by immunoSEQ multiplex PCR. The table lists approximately 170,000 clones, about 90% of them singletons. Source material: peripheral blood. The receptors shown here come from a woman in her 70s with acute or convalescent COVID-19.

The CDR3 DNA sequence: TGTGCCAGCAGCTCGGGGCGGGGGTTGCACACTGAAGCTTTCTTT. Its translation is CASSSGRGLHTEAFF. The chain carries TRBV5-8 and TRBJ1-1, with D tentatively TRBD1 (5 bases). Per the germline V gene, CDR1 is SGHTS and CDR2 is YDEGEE. The CDR3 sequence is 15 residues long. Trimming stripped 3 bases from V and 3 bases from J, with 15 bases between.

The chain recombines TRBV19 with TRBJ2-1; D not certain. V lost 3 bases and J 0 bases, leaving 9 bases between the germline ends. This CDR3 is built from 15 residues. Germline assignment: CDR1 LNHDA and CDR2 SQIVND (reference sequence). CDR3 nucleotides: TGTGCCAGTAGTATTGAGGATAGCTCCTACAATGAGCAGTTCTTC. As protein: CASSIEDSSYNEQFF.

This chain connects TRBV12-3 or TRBV12-4 to TRBJ2-4, with 7 bases matching TRBD2. The CDR3 covers 11 residues. The ends lost 6 bases at V and 14 bases at J; junction bases unmatched: 7. The CDR3 DNA reads as TGTGCCAGCAGATCCTCCGGGAGGAAGTACTTC. Its translation: CASRSSGRKYF.